This TCR beta chain derives from a study of cytomegalovirus exposure and HLA in healthy donors. This CDR3 is 15 amino acids long. J gave up 0 bases and V 3 bases, and 4 bases lay outside the gene matches. From germline, CDR1 is PRHDT and CDR2 FYEKMQ (reference sequence). Sequencing used immunoSEQ multiplex PCR; TCRdb keeps in-frame clones, though not all of them. In the table there are 150,000 or so clones, about 86% of which are singletons. V gene TRBV13 combines with J gene TRBJ1-2; the match to TRBD1 covers 7 bases. The receptor was isolated from a man between 18 and 29 years old in good health and CMV-seropositive. The material sequenced was PBMCs. The CDR3 DNA reads TGTGCCAGCAGCTTCCCCACAGGGGCTAACTATGGCTACACCTTC. As protein: CASSFPTGANYGYTF.